The 17 T cell receptor beta chains presented below share a single source sample, sequenced in a study of CD8+ T cells in alopecia areata. The sequencing template was cDNA reverse transcribed from extracted RNA. Here immunoSEQ multiplex PCR was the method, and the copy in TCRdb shows in-frame clones only, minus some. The data show around 120,000 clones, 35% to 40% seen once. Sequencing was done on a sample of CD4+ T cells sorted from blood. The receptors stem from a human donor with alopecia areata.

This clone is a singleton in its sample. The chain recombines TRBV7-3 with TRBJ2-5; TRBD2 matches at 7 bases. The CDR3 has 14 amino acids. V trimming: 5 bases; J trimming: 3 bases; junction bases outside the gene matches: 6. Germline CDR1 and CDR2: SGHTA and FQGTGA. CDR3 residues: CASSPWGGKETQYF. The CDR3 DNA follows: TGTGCCAGCAGCCCCTGGGGGGGGAAAGAGACCCAGTACTTC.

This chain joins TRBV7-2 and TRBJ2-4, with 9 bases aligning to TRBD1. The germline gives CDR1 SGHTA, CDR2 FQGNSA. The CDR3 covers 14 residues. After removal of 5 bases from V and 6 bases from J, the junction contained 5 bases not matched to a gene. The CDR3 nucleotides are TGTGCCAGCAGCCAGGGGACAGGGAGAAACATTCAGTACTTC. Amino acids: CASSQGTGRNIQYF.

This clone was counted a single time. The chain recombines TRBV30 with TRBJ2-1; perhaps D is TRBD1 or TRBD2 (5 bases each). Between the trimmed V and J ends, which lost 1 base and 7 bases, there was a span of 17 bases. Germline CDR1 and CDR2: GTSNPN and SVGIG (reference sequence). This CDR3 contains 15 residues. The CDR3 DNA follows: TGTGCCTGGAGTGCGGGGCTAGACCTCGCTAATGAGCAGTTCTTC. Residues: CAWSAGLDLANEQFF.

The rearrangement uses TRBV30 and TRBJ1-2; D possibly corresponds to TRBD1 (5 bases). CDR1 is GTSNPN and CDR2 is SVGIG in the germline V gene (reference sequence). The CDR3 loop spans 12 amino acids. Trimming cost V 4 bases and J 5 bases, with 11 bases left between them. DNA of the CDR3: TGTGCCTGGACGGGGGATTTGTATGGCTACACCTTC. It encodes CAWTGDLYGYTF.

This clone was seen a handful of times. The rearrangement joins TRBV7-9 to TRBJ2-2, with D unresolved. The germline V and J ends were trimmed by 0 bases and 2 bases, with 4 bases remaining between them. This CDR3 has 14 amino acids. The germline CDR1 and CDR2 sequences are SEHNR and FQNEAQ (reference sequence). The CDR3 loop reads CASSLAGNTGELFF. As DNA, the CDR3 is TGTGCCAGCAGCTTAGCGGGAAACACCGGGGAGCTGTTTTTT.

This rearrangement joins TRBV4-3 to TRBJ2-1, with 9 bases identical to TRBD2. J lost 8 bases, V lost 4 bases, and 12 bases had no gene match. Germline V gene lookup returns CDR1 LGHNA and CDR2 YSLEER. The CDR3 contains 16 residues. In DNA form, the CDR3 reads TGCGCCAGCAGCCGCACAGCCTTAGCGGGAGATCATGAGCAGTTCTTC. It is translated as CASSRTALAGDHEQFF.

This clone was observed a handful of times. Within the sample, other DNA sequences also encode this same CDR3. The chain joins TRBV28 to TRBJ2-5; D could derive from TRBD1 or TRBD2 (5 bases each). The CDR3 has 11 amino acids. Germline values: CDR1 MDHEN, CDR2 SYDVKM. The V gene lost 8 bases and the J gene lost 4 bases, with 8 bases spanning the gap. CDR3 loop: CASGGRETQYF. In nucleotides, the CDR3 is TGTGCCAGCGGGGGTCGAGAGACCCAGTACTTC.

This clone was picked up many times. This chain links TRBV18 with TRBJ2-3; 8 bases map to TRBD2. In germline, CDR1 is KGHSH, CDR2 LQKENI. CDR3 size: 15 residues. V lost 4 bases and J lost 0; bases outside the gene matches: 3. CDR3 nucleotides: TGTGCCAGCTCACTGGGACTAGAGAGCACAGATACGCAGTATTTT. It encodes CASSLGLESTDTQYF.

DNA of the CDR3: TGTGCCAGCAGTTATGATATGGGGAATGAGCAGTTCTTC. It encodes CASSYDMGNEQFF. The rearrangement joins TRBV6-5 to TRBJ2-1; D ambiguous. This CDR3 has 13 amino acids. V lost 3 bases and J lost 7, with 10 bases in between. Germline CDR1 and CDR2: MNHEY and SVGAGI.

The chain recombines TRBV6-4 with TRBJ1-2; TRBD1 is a possible D gene (6 bases). This CDR3 has 16 residues. The germline V gene encodes CDR1 MRHNA and CDR2 SNTAGT. V shed 2 bases and J shed 10 bases, with 23 bases lying between them. The CDR3 loop is CASSDTPRVQGRDYTF. CDR3 sequence (DNA): TGTGCCAGCAGTGACACCCCCCGGGTACAGGGACGCGACTACACCTTC.

This clone was observed a handful of times. The chain is built from TRBV28 and TRBJ1-5; a possible D gene is TRBD1 (5 bases). The CDR3 has 13 amino acids. V dropped 5 bases and J dropped 9 bases, with 14 bases sitting between them. Germline lookup yields CDR1 MDHEN and CDR2 SYDVKM. The CDR3 DNA is TGTGCCAGCAGTCCCGGGGCCCATCGGCCCCAGCATTTT. Amino acids: CASSPGAHRPQHF.

This chain connects TRBV4-2 to TRBJ2-3; D perhaps matches TRBD1 (6 bases). The V and J ends lost 4 bases and 0 bases respectively, with 11 bases between them. This CDR3 spans 15 amino acids. CDR1 is LGHNA and CDR2 is YNFKEQ in the germline V gene. DNA of the CDR3: TGTGCCAGCAGCCCACGGACAGCTAGCACAGATACGCAGTATTTT. Protein sequence: CASSPRTASTDTQYF.

This clone turned up a few times. This chain joins TRBV29-1 and TRBJ2-7; the match to TRBD1 covers 9 bases. The trim removed 6 bases at V and 6 bases at J, leaving 12 bases unmatched. The germline gives CDR1 SQVTM, CDR2 ANQGSEA. This CDR3 region has 14 residues. The CDR3 DNA is TGCAGCGTGCGGGGGCGGACAGGGGCTCGCGAGCAGTACTTC. The encoded protein is CSVRGRTGAREQYF.

The chain joins TRBV27 to TRBJ1-1; 7 bases fit TRBD1. The trim removed 5 bases at V and 1 base at J, leaving 7 bases unmatched. CDR1 and CDR2 from the germline V gene are MNHEY and SMNVEV (reference sequence). The length of the CDR3 is 15 residues. The CDR3 bases are TGTGCCAGCAGTACGCAGGACAGGAGGAACACTGAAGCTTTCTTT. It translates to CASSTQDRRNTEAFF.

This rearrangement joins TRBV29-1 to TRBJ2-5; weak D call: TRBD2 (6 bases). V lost 4 bases, J lost 2 bases, and 11 bases lay in between. The CDR3 length is 13 residues. Looked up from germline, CDR1 is SQVTM and CDR2 is ANQGSEA. The CDR3 DNA reads as TGCAGCGTTGCGGTGGGGGGACAAGAGACCCAGTACTTC. Protein product: CSVAVGGQETQYF.

The chain combines TRBV7-2 with TRBJ2-5, with TRBD1 matching 10 bases. Germline V gene lookup returns CDR1 SGHTA and CDR2 FQGNSA. This CDR3 is 15 amino acids long. The trim removed 5 bases at V and 5 bases at J, leaving 8 bases unmatched. The CDR3 spells CASSVTGGVGETQYF. The CDR3 region has the DNA TGTGCCAGCAGCGTGACAGGGGGCGTTGGGGAGACCCAGTACTTC.

This clone occurred a few times. The genes are TRBV23-1 and TRBJ2-7, with D possibly being TRBD2 (5 bases). TRBV23-1 is assigned to the ORF class and has an uncertain function. V lost 3 bases to trimming and J lost 7 bases, with 19 bases between them. This CDR3 is built from 15 residues. CDR3 sequence: CASSQAPGRTGEQYF. The CDR3 nucleotides read TGCGCCAGCAGTCAGGCCCCGGGAAGGACGGGGGAGCAGTACTTC.